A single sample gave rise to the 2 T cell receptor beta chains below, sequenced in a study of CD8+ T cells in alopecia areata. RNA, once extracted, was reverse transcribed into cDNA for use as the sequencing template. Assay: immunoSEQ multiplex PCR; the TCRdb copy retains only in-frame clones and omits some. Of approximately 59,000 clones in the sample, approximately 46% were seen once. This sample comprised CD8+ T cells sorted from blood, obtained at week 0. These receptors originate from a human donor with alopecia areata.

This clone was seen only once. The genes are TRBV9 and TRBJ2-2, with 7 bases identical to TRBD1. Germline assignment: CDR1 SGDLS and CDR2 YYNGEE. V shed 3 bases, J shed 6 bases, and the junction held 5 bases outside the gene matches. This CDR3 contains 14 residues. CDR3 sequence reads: CASSALGGPGELFF. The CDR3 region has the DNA TGTGCCAGCAGCGCCCTAGGGGGCCCCGGGGAGCTGTTTTTT.

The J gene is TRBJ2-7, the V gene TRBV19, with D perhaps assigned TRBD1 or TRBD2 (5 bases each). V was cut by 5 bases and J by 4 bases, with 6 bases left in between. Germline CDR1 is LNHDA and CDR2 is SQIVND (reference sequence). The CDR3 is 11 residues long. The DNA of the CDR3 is TGTGCCAGTAGTGGGGGATACGAGCAGTACTTC. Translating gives CASSGGYEQYF.